Each of the 32 T cell receptor beta chains below was sequenced from the same sample in a study of breast tumors, draining lymph nodes, adjacent tissues. Samples came from axillary lymph nodes draining the breast cancer. TCRdb redid the calling of the multiplex PCR reads with MiXCR, one entry per CDR3 protein. Among more than 200,000 distinct CDR3 sequences, around 32% were seen once, and the ten largest hold 1.2% to 1.5%. Sequenced: axillary lymph node tissue. These receptors were collected from a female donor with breast cancer. Some clones in this sample may be carry-over from other donors' samples.

A single count supports this clonotype. This sequence joins TRBV12-3 or TRBV12-4 and TRBJ1-2, with 10 positions matching TRBD1. V lost 6 bases and J lost 12; bases outside the gene matches: 7. The CDR3 loop spans 12 amino acids. CDR3 region: CASRGQGYGNTF. The CDR3, as DNA: TGTGCCAGCAGGGGACAGGGGTATGGAAACACCTTC.

The chain carries TRBV29-1 and TRBJ2-7; D gene ambiguous. In germline, CDR1 is SQVTM, CDR2 ANQGSEA. The CDR3 covers 13 residues. CDR3 bases: TGCAGTTTAGGCGGAAGTCACCCCTACGAGCAGTACTTC. This gives the protein CSLGGSHPYEQYF.

Concerning this clonotype: A read error may be the cause here, since a much bigger clone is one base away. The V call is TRBV11-2, the J call TRBJ2-7; 7 bases align to TRBD2. CDR1 and CDR2 from the germline V gene are SGHAT and FQNNGV. CDR3 length: 15 residues. Trimming took 1 base from V and 0 from J; bases not matched to a gene: 3. CDR3 sequence reads: CASSLVTSASYEQYF. As DNA, the CDR3 is TGTGCCAGCAGCTTAGTAACTAGCGCCTCCTACGAGCAGTACTTC.

This chain joins TRBV6-5 and TRBJ2-2; 8 bases fit TRBD1. CDR1 MNHEY and CDR2 SVGAGI come from the germline V gene. The length of the CDR3 is 20 residues. With 8 bases clipped from V and 2 bases from J, the junction kept 22 bases outside the gene matches. CDR3 bases: TGTGCCAGCGGCCCAGGACAGGGAAACAGGGCTTCTGGAAACACCGGGGAGCTGTTTTTT. Its protein product is CASGPGQGNRASGNTGELFF.

At least ten counts were recorded for this clonotype. V usage is TRBV20-1 and J usage is TRBJ2-3; no reliable D call. V was clipped by 3 bases and J by 0 bases, with 7 bases between them. From germline, CDR1 is DFQATT and CDR2 SNEGSKA (reference sequence). CDR3 length: 13 amino acids. The CDR3 coding sequence is TGCAGTGCTAGTGCCGGGAGCACAGATACGCAGTATTTT. Its translation is CSASAGSTDTQYF.

This clonotype was counted at least ten times. The genes are TRBV10-3 and TRBJ1-5; perhaps TRBD1 as D (5 bases). The CDR3 is made up of 13 amino acids. V lost 10 bases and J 4 bases, leaving 14 bases between the germline ends. CDR1 ENHRY and CDR2 SYGVKD come from the germline V gene. In nucleotides, the CDR3 is TGTGCCACCGGCCTGCAGGGTAATCAGCCCCAGCATTTT. This sequence encodes CATGLQGNQPQHF.

About this clonotype: At one end, the junction sequence differs from germline, possibly due to a read error. The V gene is TRBV19, the J gene TRBJ1-3, with D possibly matching TRBD1 (6 bases). This CDR3 has 14 amino acids. Germline V gene data show CDR1 as LNHDA and CDR2 as SQIVND (reference sequence). In DNA, the CDR3 is TGTGCCAGTAGTATCTCAGGGGACGGAAACACCACATATTTT. Translated, it gives CASSISGDGNTTYF.

Note on this clonotype: Just one base apart from a much larger clone, this may be a read error. The V gene is TRBV11-2, the J gene TRBJ2-1; no clear D. Germline lookup yields CDR1 SGHAT and CDR2 FQNNGV. The CDR3 is 12 amino acids. Trimming took 4 bases from V and 12 from J, leaving 13 bases between them. CDR3 nucleotides: TGTGCCAGCAGCTCTGAAGATAGTGCGCAGTTCTTC. Its protein is CASSSEDSAQFF.

The table lists this clonotype with many counts. The chain uses TRBV11-2 and TRBJ2-3; TRBD1 matches 7 bases. Germline-derived CDR1 and CDR2 are SGHAT and FQNNGV. The CDR3 has 16 amino acids. V shed 2 bases, J shed 2 bases, and the junction held 7 bases outside the gene matches. The CDR3: CASSLRFGTDTDTQYF. The CDR3 DNA reads as TGTGCCAGCAGCTTACGGTTCGGGACAGACACAGATACGCAGTATTTT.

In this sample, this clonotype turned up many times. The chain has TRBV20-1 and TRBJ2-7, with D uncertain. The CDR3 length is 12 residues. Trimming pared 3 bases from V and 3 bases from J, leaving 9 bases between. Germline V lookup: CDR1 DFQATT, CDR2 SNEGSKA (reference sequence). The CDR3: CSASEVGYEQYF. The CDR3 region has the DNA TGCAGTGCTAGCGAGGTGGGCTACGAGCAGTACTTC.

This clonotype was seen a single time. The chain joins TRBV6-4 to TRBJ2-3; TRBD2 might be the D (6 bases). Trimming cost V 0 bases and J 0 bases, with 10 bases left between them. The CDR3 length is 16 residues. Per the germline V gene, CDR1 is MRHNA and CDR2 is SNTAGT. DNA of the CDR3: TGTGCCAGCAGTGACTCCTTAGCGGCTAGCACAGATACGCAGTATTTT. It translates to CASSDSLAASTDTQYF.

This clonotype has at least ten counts. The chain couples TRBV9 to TRBJ1-2, with 9 bases aligning to TRBD1. CDR3 length equals 14 residues. Losses at the gene ends were 4 bases for V and 5 bases for J; bases not matched to a gene: 6. From germline, CDR1 is SGDLS and CDR2 YYNGEE. The CDR3 loop reads CASSPRQGGYGYTF. The CDR3 region has the DNA TGTGCCAGCAGCCCACGACAGGGGGGGTATGGCTACACCTTC.

A word on this clonotype: A much larger clone is a single base away; this may be a read error. The rearrangement joins TRBV20-1 to TRBJ2-3; D remains ambiguous. Germline V gene data show CDR1 as DFQATT and CDR2 as SNEGSKA (reference sequence). The CDR3 contains 14 residues. V lost 2 bases to trimming and J lost 8 bases, with 17 bases between them. CDR3: CSARKEAWAATQYF. The DNA for the CDR3 is TGCAGTGCTAGAAAAGAGGCATGGGCAGCTACGCAGTATTTT.

This clonotype has a count of ten or more. The chain employs TRBV6-5 and TRBJ2-7; D remains unclear. The germline V gene has CDR1 MNHEY and CDR2 SVGAGI. The V gene lost 0 bases and the J gene lost 5 bases, with 11 bases spanning the gap. The CDR3 is 14 amino acids. This chain's CDR3 is CASSYSLFSDEQYF. The CDR3 nucleotides read TGTGCCAGCAGTTACTCACTCTTCAGCGACGAGCAGTACTTC.

The CDR3 reads CASSPSGNSGNTIYF. As DNA, the CDR3 is TGTGCCAGCAGCCCGAGCGGGAACTCTGGAAACACCATATATTTT. The V and J genes are TRBV6-5 and TRBJ1-3; D remains unclear. Trimming shortened V by 6 bases and J by 0 bases, and 12 bases separated the two germline ends. Germline V gene lookup returns CDR1 MNHEY and CDR2 SVGAGI. This CDR3 is 15 amino acids long.

At least ten counts were recorded for this clonotype. The V call is TRBV2, the J call TRBJ2-1; a weak D match, TRBD2 (6 bases). This CDR3 has 15 residues. V lost 6 bases to trimming and J lost 0 bases, with 12 bases between them. The germline gives CDR1 SNHLY, CDR2 FYNNEI. The DNA for the CDR3 is TGTGCCAGCAGGGGCGGGGCGAGCTCCTACAATGAGCAGTTCTTC. This sequence encodes CASRGGASSYNEQFF.

This clonotype has a handful of counts. A read error may produce the germline difference seen at one junction end. This chain uses TRBV7-3 with TRBJ2-7; D may be TRBD2 (6 bases). This CDR3 is built from 15 residues. CDR1 SGHTA and CDR2 FQGTGA come from the germline V gene. This chain's CDR3 is CASSLYLARSYKQHF. The CDR3 DNA reads as TGTGCCAGCAGCTTATATCTAGCGCGATCCTACAAGCAGCACTTC.

This clonotype appeared many times. The chain uses TRBV19 and TRBJ2-1; 15 nucleotides match TRBD2. The trim removed 7 bases at V and 6 bases at J, leaving 4 bases unmatched. The CDR3 is 15 residues long. CDR1 LNHDA and CDR2 SQIVND come from the germline V gene (reference sequence). The CDR3 bases are TGTGCCAGTAACCCGGGACTAGCGGGAGGCAATGAGCAGTTCTTC. Translation: CASNPGLAGGNEQFF.

This clonotype was seen repeatedly, ten times or more. The genes are TRBV20-1 and TRBJ2-7; the match to TRBD2 covers 7 bases. This CDR3 comprises 15 residues. CDR1 DFQATT and CDR2 SNEGSKA come from the germline V gene (reference sequence). After removal of 0 bases from V and 0 bases from J, the junction contained 5 bases not matched to a gene. This chain's CDR3 is CSAREWEGPSYEQYF. The DNA of the CDR3 is TGCAGTGCTAGAGAGTGGGAGGGCCCCTCCTACGAGCAGTACTTC.

This clonotype was seen repeatedly, ten times or more. The chain uses TRBV7-9 and TRBJ2-5, with no clear D. The V end was cut by 6 bases, the J end by 5 bases, with 19 bases between. Germline CDR1 SEHNR, CDR2 FQNEAQ (reference sequence). CDR3 size: 15 residues. The CDR3 is CASSLTGLPLETQYF. The CDR3, as DNA: TGTGCCAGCAGTCTGACGGGCCTCCCTCTGGAGACCCAGTACTTC.

This clonotype was observed many times. The V and J genes are TRBV28 and TRBJ1-6, with a weak D call TRBD1 (5 bases). The CDR3 spans 15 residues. In germline, CDR1 is MDHEN, CDR2 SYDVKM. Trimming cost V 7 bases and J 7 bases, with 17 bases left between them. The CDR3: CASIETAGHNSPLHF. The CDR3 region has the DNA TGTGCCAGCATCGAAACGGCAGGGCACAATTCACCCCTCCACTTT. Combining the CDR3 with reference TRBV28 and TRBJ1-6 gives the whole variable domain DVKVTQSSRYLVKRTGEKVFLECVQDMDHENMFWYRQDPGLGLRLIYFSYDVKMKEKGDIPEGYSVSREKKERFSLILESASTNQTSMYLCASIETAGHNSPLHFGNGTRLTVT.

Worth noting for this clonotype: This may arise from a read error, as a much more abundant clone is one base away. The chain is built from TRBV19 and TRBJ1-2; TRBD1 agrees at 10 bases. The CDR3 contains 15 residues. Germline CDR1 LNHDA, CDR2 SQIVND (reference sequence). The CDR3 nucleotides read TGTGCCAGTAGTATCTTCGGACAGGGGGACTATGGCCACACCTTC. Its translation: CASSIFGQGDYGHTF.

V and J are TRBV6-6 and TRBJ1-2, with a weak D call TRBD1 (5 bases). From germline, CDR1 is MNHNY and CDR2 SVGAGI (reference sequence). This CDR3 is 16 amino acids long. The ends were cut back, 5 bases at V and 3 bases at J, with 19 bases in the middle. CDR3 region: CASSHLQGSYYYGYTF. DNA for the CDR3: TGTGCCAGCAGTCACCTCCAGGGTTCTTACTACTATGGCTACACCTTC.

The table lists this clonotype with many counts. In DNA, the CDR3 is TGCGCCAGCAGGACCGGGACAGGGGGCCCCGGGGAGCTGTTTTTT. Translating gives CASRTGTGGPGELFF. This rearrangement joins TRBV5-1 to TRBJ2-2; TRBD1 aligns across 12 bases. Germline V gene data show CDR1 as SGHRS and CDR2 as YFSETQ. The CDR3 extends over 15 amino acids. Trimming cost V 5 bases and J 6 bases; bases outside gene matches: 5.

The chain couples TRBV14 to TRBJ1-3; D possibly corresponds to TRBD1 (5 bases). With 8 bases removed from V and 3 bases from J, the gap between germline ends came to 14 bases. From germline, CDR1 is SGHDN and CDR2 FVKESK. There are 14 residues in the CDR3. Here the CDR3 reads CASVEVGHGNTIYF. In DNA form, the CDR3 reads TGTGCCAGCGTTGAAGTGGGGCATGGAAACACCATATATTTT.

As DNA, the CDR3 is TGTGCCAGTAGCGAGACAGGGGGGTTTTTCGGCAATCAGCCCCAGCATTTT. It encodes CASSETGGFFGNQPQHF. The chain uses TRBV19 and TRBJ1-5; 9 bases are a match to TRBD1. CDR1 and CDR2 from the germline V gene are LNHDA and SQIVND (reference sequence). The CDR3 is 17 amino acids. With V trimmed by 6 bases and J by 2 bases, 11 bases remained unmatched.

This clonotype has a count of ten or more. The chain couples TRBV6-2 or TRBV6-3 to TRBJ2-1; 7 positions agree with TRBD2. V was pared by 7 bases and J by 12 bases, with 9 bases of the junction left unmatched. Germline lookup yields CDR1 MNHEY and CDR2 SVGEGT. CDR3 size: 12 residues. The CDR3 DNA reads as TGTGCCAGCAAAGAAGCTAGCGGACCGCAGTTCTTC. Its translation: CASKEASGPQFF.

In its sample, this clonotype was seen a few times. One base away lies a much larger clone, so this may be a sequencing read error. The chain couples TRBV6-5 to TRBJ1-2, with a tentative D call TRBD1 (5 bases). This CDR3 contains 13 residues. Trimming removed 7 bases at V and 7 bases at J, with 16 bases between. Per the germline V gene, CDR1 is MNHEY and CDR2 is SVGAGI. The CDR3 DNA reads as TGTGCCAGCACCCACAAAAGGGGTTCTGGCTACACCTTC. This codes for CASTHKRGSGYTF.

This clonotype came up many times. The V gene is TRBV20-1, the J gene TRBJ2-7; 14 nucleotides align to TRBD2. Germline trimming cut 4 bases from V and 3 bases from J; bases unmatched to any gene: 8. The CDR3 totals 16 residues. Germline assignment: CDR1 DFQATT and CDR2 SNEGSKA (reference sequence). In nucleotides, the CDR3 is TGCAGTGCTAAATCCGGGACTAGCGGGAGAGGCTACGAGCAGTACTTC. Translation gives CSAKSGTSGRGYEQYF.

The rearrangement joins TRBV9 to TRBJ1-4, with D maybe TRBD1 (5 bases). Trimming cost V 2 bases and J 7 bases, with 18 bases left between them. Germline lookup yields CDR1 SGDLS and CDR2 YYNGEE. The CDR3 is made up of 16 amino acids. CDR3 amino acids: CASSVLQEGAGEKLFF. DNA for the CDR3: TGTGCCAGCAGCGTTCTACAGGAGGGCGCGGGTGAAAAACTGTTTTTT.

The CDR3 DNA follows: TGTGCCAGCAGCCAAGGGAGGCGGGGTTCCTCCTACAATGAGCAGTTCTTC. It translates to CASSQGRRGSSYNEQFF. This chain joins TRBV3-1 and TRBJ2-1; D might be TRBD2 (6 bases). The CDR3 has 17 residues. The V end was cut by 1 base, the J end by 0 bases, with 13 bases between. Germline V lookup: CDR1 LGHDT, CDR2 YNNKEL (reference sequence).

This rearrangement joins TRBV20-1 to TRBJ1-1, with D perhaps matching TRBD1 (5 bases). This CDR3 spans 15 amino acids. V lost 5 bases to trimming and J lost 2 bases, with 18 bases between them. Germline V gives CDR1 DFQATT, CDR2 SNEGSKA (reference sequence). As DNA, the CDR3 is TGCAGTGCTGCCAGGGAAGTAGGACTCAACACTGAAGCTTTCTTT. Protein: CSAAREVGLNTEAFF.